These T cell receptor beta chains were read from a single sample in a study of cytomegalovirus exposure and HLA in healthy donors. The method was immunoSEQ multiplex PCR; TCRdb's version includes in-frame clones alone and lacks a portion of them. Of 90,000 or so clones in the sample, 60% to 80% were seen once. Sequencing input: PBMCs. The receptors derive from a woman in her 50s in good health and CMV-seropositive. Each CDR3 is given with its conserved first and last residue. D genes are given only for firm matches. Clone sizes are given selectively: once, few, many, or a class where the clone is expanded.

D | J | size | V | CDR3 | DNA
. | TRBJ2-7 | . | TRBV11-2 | CASSLDRGSAYEQYF | TGTGCCAGCAGCTTAGATCGAGGCAGCGCCTACGAGCAGTACTTC
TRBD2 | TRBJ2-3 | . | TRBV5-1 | CASSLMTSGATDTQYF | TGCGCCAGCAGCTTAATGACTAGCGGAGCCACAGATACGCAGTATTTT
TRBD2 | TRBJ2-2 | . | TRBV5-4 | CASSLLRTSGGDLGTGELFF | TGTGCCAGCAGCCTACTACGGACTAGCGGGGGGGACTTGGGCACCGGGGAGCTGTTTTTT
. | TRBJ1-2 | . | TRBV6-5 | CASSYSAQGSYGYTF | TGTGCCAGCAGTTACTCAGCCCAGGGGTCCTATGGCTACACCTTC
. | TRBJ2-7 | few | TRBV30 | CAWSVQYEQYF | TGTGCCTGGAGTGTACAGTACGAGCAGTACTTC
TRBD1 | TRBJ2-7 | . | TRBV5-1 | CASSLVADRGYEQYF | TGCGCCAGCAGCTTGGTGGCTGACAGGGGGTACGAGCAGTACTTC
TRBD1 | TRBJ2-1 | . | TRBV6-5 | CASSYHRDRGHNEQFF | TGTGCCAGCAGTTACCACCGGGACAGGGGACACAATGAGCAGTTCTTC
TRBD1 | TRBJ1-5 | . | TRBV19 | CASRADRASNQPQHF | TGTGCCAGTAGGGCAGACAGGGCTAGCAATCAGCCCCAGCATTTT
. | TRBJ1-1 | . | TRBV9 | CASKRTGSDTEASF | TGTGCCAGCAAGAGGACGGGATCCGACACTGAAGCTTCCTTT
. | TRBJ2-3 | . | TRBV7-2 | CASSWRGHTDTQYF | TGTGCCAGCAGCTGGAGGGGTCACACAGATACGCAGTATTTT
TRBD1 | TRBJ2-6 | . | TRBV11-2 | CASSYDRAGANVLTF | TGTGCCAGCAGCTACGACAGGGCTGGGGCCAACGTCCTGACTTTC
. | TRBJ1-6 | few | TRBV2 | CASIGTSAPNSPLHF | TGTGCCAGCATTGGGACTTCTGCTCCAAATTCACCCCTCCACTTT
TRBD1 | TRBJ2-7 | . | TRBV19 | CASRRTGASYEQYF | TGTGCCAGTAGACGAACAGGGGCTTCCTACGAGCAGTACTTC
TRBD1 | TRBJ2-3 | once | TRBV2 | CASSVQGANTDTQYF | TGTGCCAGCAGTGTGCAGGGGGCGAACACAGATACGCAGTATTTT
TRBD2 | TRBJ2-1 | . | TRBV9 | CASSPRTSGSSSYNEQFF | TGTGCCAGCAGCCCACGGACTAGCGGGAGTAGCTCCTACAATGAGCAGTTCTTC
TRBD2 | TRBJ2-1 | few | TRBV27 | CASSLRASGSYEQFF | TGTGCCAGCAGTTTGAGAGCGAGCGGGAGCTATGAGCAGTTCTTC
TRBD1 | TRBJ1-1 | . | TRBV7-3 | CASSLFGTGGVGPGTEAFF | TGTGCCAGCAGCTTATTCGGGACAGGGGGCGTCGGTCCAGGCACTGAAGCTTTCTTT
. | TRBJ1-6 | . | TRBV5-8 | CASSLARDRHSPLHF | TGTGCCAGCAGCTTGGCGAGGGATCGACATTCACCCCTCCACTTT
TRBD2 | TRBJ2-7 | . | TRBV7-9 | CSSSLVTTSGLVSYEQYF | TGTTCCAGCAGCTTAGTAACGACTAGCGGGTTGGTCTCCTACGAGCAGTACTTC
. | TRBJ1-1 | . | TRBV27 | CASSSQGKDTEAFF | TGTGCCAGCAGTTCACAGGGAAAAGATACTGAAGCTTTCTTT
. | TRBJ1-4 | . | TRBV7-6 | CASSVGQTYSTNEKLFF | TGTGCCAGCAGCGTAGGACAGACCTACTCAACTAATGAAAAACTGTTTTTT
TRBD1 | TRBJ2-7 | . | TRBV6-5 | CASSLTGAVYEQYF | TGTGCCAGCAGTCTGACAGGGGCAGTGTACGAGCAGTACTTC
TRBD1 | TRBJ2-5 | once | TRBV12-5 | CASGLGTGGQETQYF | TGTGCTAGTGGTTTGGGGACAGGGGGCCAAGAGACCCAGTACTTC
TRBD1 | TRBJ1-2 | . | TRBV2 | CASRDKLGQGGGYTF | TGTGCCAGCAGGGACAAACTGGGACAGGGGGGAGGCTACACCTTC
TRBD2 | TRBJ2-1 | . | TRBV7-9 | CASSFSGGAWDEQFF | TGTGCCAGCAGCTTTAGCGGGGGGGCCTGGGATGAGCAGTTCTTC
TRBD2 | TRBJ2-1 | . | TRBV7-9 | CASRTGGGAISYNEQFF | TGTGCCAGCAGGACCGGGGGAGGGGCCATCTCCTACAATGAGCAGTTCTTC
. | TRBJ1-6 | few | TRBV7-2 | CASTLSHQGSYNSPLHF | TGTGCCAGCACCTTGAGTCACCAGGGATCCTATAATTCACCCCTCCACTTT
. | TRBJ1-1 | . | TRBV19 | CASSIGGRRNTEAFF | TGTGCCAGTAGTATAGGGGGCAGGAGGAACACTGAAGCTTTCTTT
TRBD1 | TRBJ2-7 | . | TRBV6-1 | CASSGAGTGKYEQYF | TGTGCCAGCAGTGGAGCCGGGACAGGGAAGTACGAGCAGTACTTC
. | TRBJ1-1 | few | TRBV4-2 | CASSLLGGDEAFF | TGTGCCAGCAGCCTTCTCGGCGGGGATGAAGCTTTCTTT
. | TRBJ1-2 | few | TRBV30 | CACRPQGSPQGYTF | TGTGCCTGCCGCCCTCAGGGGTCGCCCCAAGGCTACACCTTC
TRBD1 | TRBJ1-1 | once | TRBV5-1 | CASSTHRGRVENTEAFF | TGCGCCAGCAGCACACACAGGGGGCGTGTTGAGAACACTGAAGCTTTCTTT
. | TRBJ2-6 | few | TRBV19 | CASSTRGAGANVLTF | TGTGCCAGTAGTACCAGGGGGGCTGGGGCCAACGTCCTGACTTTC
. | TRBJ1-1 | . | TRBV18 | CASSPPGAGSEAFF | TGTGCCAGCTCACCACCGGGGGCTGGGTCTGAAGCTTTCTTT
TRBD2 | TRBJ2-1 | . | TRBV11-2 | CASSLGRLAGVYNEQFF | TGTGCCAGCAGCTTAGGCCGACTAGCGGGGGTGTACAATGAGCAGTTCTTC
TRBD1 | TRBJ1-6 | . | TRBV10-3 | CAIQGDGQGKYNSPLHF | TGTGCCATCCAGGGAGACGGACAGGGCAAATATAATTCACCCCTCCACTTT
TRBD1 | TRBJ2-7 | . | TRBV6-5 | CASSYSRQGGHEQYF | TGTGCCAGCAGTTACTCAAGACAGGGTGGCCACGAGCAGTACTTC
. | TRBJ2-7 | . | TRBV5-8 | CASSLTAREQYF | TGTGCCAGCAGCTTAACCGCGAGGGAGCAGTACTTC
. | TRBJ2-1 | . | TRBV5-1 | CASSAEHRVDEQFF | TGCGCCAGCAGCGCAGAACATCGGGTGGATGAGCAGTTCTTC
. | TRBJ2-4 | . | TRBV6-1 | CASREGENIQYF | TGTGCCAGCAGGGAGGGTGAAAACATTCAGTACTTC
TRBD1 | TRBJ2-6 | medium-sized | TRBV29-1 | CSPSWPEDRGDSGANVLTF | TGCAGCCCGTCTTGGCCTGAGGACAGGGGGGACTCTGGGGCCAACGTCCTGACTTTC
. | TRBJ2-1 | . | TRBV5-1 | CASSFSGSSNNEQFF | TGCGCCAGCAGCTTTAGTGGGAGTTCGAACAATGAGCAGTTCTTC
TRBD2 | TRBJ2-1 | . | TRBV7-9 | CASSLWRERSNEQFF | TGTGCCAGCAGCTTATGGCGGGAGCGATCGAATGAGCAGTTCTTC
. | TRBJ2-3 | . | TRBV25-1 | CASGHTGTDTQYF | TGTGCCAGCGGCCACACAGGCACAGATACGCAGTATTTT
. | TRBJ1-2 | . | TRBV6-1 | CASSLQGQFPF | TGTGCCAGCAGTCTTCAAGGACAGTTCCCCTTC
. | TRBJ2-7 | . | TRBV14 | CASSQDGYEQYF | TGTGCCAGCAGCCAAGACGGGTACGAGCAGTACTTC